This T cell receptor beta chain was obtained from a study of blood T cell repertoires in COVID-19. Study background: Whether acute or convalescent, the COVID-19 samples came from the United States, Italy and Spain. The analysed material was cDNA or gDNA that came from T cells, B-cell-depleted T cells, or PBMCs.

Original processing notes: How many nucleated cells were present was estimated from reference gene primer amplification. Produced via immunoSEQ multiplex PCR; TCRdb's table is partial and in-frame only. The DNA was the basis for D and trimming; V, J and clone size are from that table. The sample has approximately 230,000 clones; over 70% are singletons. The CDR3 runs to 12 residues. Germline V lookup: CDR1 LNHNV, CDR2 YYDKDF (reference sequence). Trimming shortened V by 0 bases and J by 6 bases, and 6 bases separated the two germline ends. The genes are TRBV15 and TRBJ2-7; unclear D gene. This TCR came from a man of 80 years or more with acute or convalescent COVID-19. Sequencing was carried out using peripheral blood. The CDR3 spells CATSRDSREQYF. The CDR3 nucleotides are TGTGCCACCAGCAGAGATTCCCGCGAGCAGTACTTC.